This entry lists 2 T cell receptor beta chains sequenced from one sample in a study of blood T cell repertoires in COVID-19. Measured with immunoSEQ multiplex PCR; TCRdb has only the in-frame clones, and not every one. The sample includes 250,000 to 300,000 clones, about nine tenths of them seen just once. Sequencing was done on a sample of PBMCs or T cells enriched from blood (not recorded which). The receptors come from a human donor in a cohort exposed to, infected with or recovered from COVID-19 (not recorded which). The donor label of this sample is uncertain.

The chain combines TRBV6-5 with TRBJ1-2, with D possibly TRBD1 on 6 matching bases. The V end lost 7 bases, the J end lost 5 bases, and 14 bases lay between the germline ends. Germline assignment: CDR1 MNHEY and CDR2 SVGAGI. This CDR3 is built from 13 residues. The CDR3 region is CASTEQGTYGYTF. DNA for the CDR3: TGTGCCAGCACCGAACAGGGCACGTATGGCTACACCTTC.

This clone was seen just once. The chain recombines TRBV3-1 (or the pseudogene TRBV3-2) with TRBJ1-4; possible D gene TRBD1, 6 bases. V was pared by 3 bases and J by 7 bases, with 15 bases between. This CDR3 spans 15 amino acids. CDR1 is LGHDT, CDR2 YNNKEL, per germline (reference sequence). The CDR3 region is CASSQEQGLREKLFF. The CDR3 nucleotides read TGTGCCAGCAGCCAGGAACAGGGATTGCGTGAAAAACTGTTTTTT.